The TCR beta chain under discussion was sequenced for a study of naive and memory T cell subsets. A UMI-containing oligonucleotide was joined by 3' ligation to the TCR cDNA template. The ends were cut back, 3 bases at V and 3 bases at J, with 14 bases in the middle. The CDR3 length is 14 residues. Germline V gene lookup returns CDR1 SQVTM and CDR2 ANQGSEA. Amplification of ligated cDNA took four PCR rounds with SP2 and nested alpha and beta constant primers. TCRdb reprocessed the 5' RACE reads via MiXCR and lists one record per CDR3 protein. The top ten clones hold just over 9.5% of a sample with some 60,000 distinct CDR3 sequences, 6% to 8% of them seen once. This clonotype showed up many times.

The sequence came from a female donor in good health. The chain has TRBV29-1 and TRBJ1-1; D perhaps matches TRBD1 (5 bases). DNA for the CDR3: TGCAGCGTTGACAAACGCACAGGAGACACTGAAGCTTTCTTT. It yields the protein CSVDKRTGDTEAFF.